This passage covers 10 T cell receptor beta chains from one sample sequenced in a study of shared clonotypes between healthy human individuals. Data came from immunoSEQ multiplex PCR; TCRdb stores just in-frame clones and leaves some out. The repertoire consists of around 2.5 million clones, with 90% to 95% occurring once and the leading ten covering around 0.37%. Sample: naive CD4+ T cells from PBMCs. The subset is: CD45RA+ positively selected. The origin of the receptors is a man in his late teens or twenties in good health. Some clones in this sample may be carry-over from other donors' samples.

V is TRBV7-2 and J is TRBJ2-5, with 10 nucleotides matching TRBD2. Germline loops: CDR1 SGHTA, CDR2 FQGNSA. V was pared by 4 bases and J by 0 bases, with 5 bases of the junction left unmatched. This CDR3 has 16 residues. This CDR3 is CASSSQRGGDQETQYF. For the CDR3, the DNA is TGTGCCAGCAGCTCCCAGCGGGGGGGGGACCAAGAGACCCAGTACTTC.

Notes on this clone: Other DNA sequences in the same sample also yield this CDR3. The chain couples TRBV27 to TRBJ2-7; 9 nucleotides match TRBD1. CDR1 is MNHEY and CDR2 is SMNVEV in the germline V gene (reference sequence). The CDR3 is 13 residues long. V dropped 8 bases and J dropped 3; count of bases not matched to a gene: 5. The chain's CDR3 is CASARTGVYEQYF. The CDR3 DNA reads TGTGCCAGCGCTCGGACAGGGGTCTACGAGCAGTACTTC.

The rearrangement uses TRBV19 and TRBJ2-5; D perhaps matches TRBD1 (7 bases). The length of the CDR3 is 13 residues. Germline V gives CDR1 LNHDA, CDR2 SQIVND (reference sequence). Trimming took off 7 bases at V and 4 bases at J, with 13 bases between the two ends. Here the CDR3 reads CASTPGGGETQYF. CDR3 coding DNA: TGTGCCAGTACCCCAGGGGGAGGAGAGACCCAGTACTTC.

The chain carries TRBV5-4 and TRBJ2-3; 11 positions agree with TRBD2. The CDR3 runs to 15 residues. V shed 2 bases, J shed 7 bases, and the junction held 6 bases outside the gene matches. The germline V gene has CDR1 SGHNT and CDR2 YYREEE (reference sequence). Written as DNA, the CDR3 is TGTGCCAGCAGCTTACCTAGCGGGAGGCTAAATACGCAGTATTTT. Translating it yields CASSLPSGRLNTQYF.

V and J are TRBV7-3 and TRBJ2-5, with D possibly TRBD1 on 6 matching bases. Trimming stripped 5 bases from V and 5 bases from J, with 18 bases between. Germline assignment: CDR1 SGHTA and CDR2 FQGTGA. This CDR3 contains 15 residues. In DNA form, the CDR3 reads TGTGCCAGCAGCCTCGATGCAGGGGAGCGGGAGACCCAGTACTTC. Protein: CASSLDAGERETQYF. The full variable domain, its missing parts supplied by reference TRBV7-3 and TRBJ2-5, is GAGVSQTPSNKVTEKGKYVELRCDPISGHTALYWYRQSLGQGPEFLIYFQGTGAADDSGLPNDRFFAVRPEGSVSTLKIQRTERGDSAVYLCASSLDAGERETQYFGPGTRLLVL.

The rearrangement joins TRBV6-5 to TRBJ2-7, with 7 nucleotides matching TRBD2. The CDR3 is 13 residues long. Losses at the gene ends were 2 bases for V and 3 bases for J; bases not matched to a gene: 1. CDR1 is MNHEY, CDR2 SVGAGI, per germline. CDR3 bases: TGTGCCAGCAGTTACCAGCGGGACTACGAGCAGTACTTC. It translates to CASSYQRDYEQYF.

CDR3 DNA sequence: TGCAGCGTTGAGGGACAACACGACAATGAGCAGTTCTTC. Protein sequence: CSVEGQHDNEQFF. This sequence joins TRBV29-1 and TRBJ2-1; perhaps TRBD1 as D (6 bases). Germline CDR1 and CDR2: SQVTM and ANQGSEA. This CDR3 is built from 13 residues. Trimming removed 3 bases from V and 5 bases from J, with 11 bases in between.

The V and J genes are TRBV6-6 and TRBJ2-1, with 7 bases fitting TRBD2. Germline CDR1 reads MNHNY; CDR2 reads SVGAGI (reference sequence). The CDR3 runs 15 residues. The V gene end was trimmed by 10 bases and the J gene end by 0 bases; junction bases not matched to a gene: 9. The DNA of the CDR3 is TGTGCCACCTCGTTGGGGGGGAGCTCCTACAATGAGCAGTTCTTC. Its translation is CATSLGGSSYNEQFF.

This rearrangement joins TRBV6-1 to TRBJ2-2; 11 positions match TRBD1. The CDR3 sequence is 17 residues long. V gave up 4 bases and J gave up 9 bases; unmatched junction bases: 13. Germline assignment: CDR1 MNHNS and CDR2 SASEGT. For the CDR3, the DNA is TGTGCCAGCAGTGTCCCACTCGGACAGGGGGCACGGTGGGAGCTGTTTTTT. Amino acids: CASSVPLGQGARWELFF.

The chain combines TRBV29-1 with TRBJ2-4; D might be TRBD2 (6 bases). Germline loops: CDR1 SQVTM, CDR2 ANQGSEA. V was pared by 6 bases and J by 4 bases, with 7 bases between. CDR3 length: 11 residues. CDR3: CSVREKNIQYF. CDR3 nucleotides: TGCAGCGTGCGGGAAAAAAACATTCAGTACTTC.